This T cell receptor (beta chain) was recorded in a study of OX40 agonist ivuxolimab in advanced cancers. TCRdb's copy holds only in-frame clones and misses some; the assay was immunoSEQ multiplex PCR. The data contain 80,000 to 100,000 clones, around 92% of them singletons. Germline V CDR1 and CDR2: MNHNY, SVGAGI (reference sequence). The CDR3 spans 14 residues. The junction had 5 bases not matched to a gene; V was cut back by 4 bases and J by 5 bases. Material: CD4+ or CD8+ T cells sorted from blood, obtained in a trial of the OX40 agonist ivuxolimab. The V gene is TRBV6-6, the J gene TRBJ2-1, with 7 bases aligning to TRBD1. The sequence came from an adult with an advanced solid tumor such as melanoma, head and neck, liver or kidney cancer. The CDR3 is CASSFGQVNNEQFF. In nucleotides, the CDR3 is TGTGCCAGCAGTTTCGGACAGGTCAACAATGAGCAGTTCTTC.